This TCR beta chain was found in a study of shared clonotypes between healthy human individuals. Overall study context: A donor's plate count was three for CD4 naive and three for CD4 memory; CD8 naive had two and CD8 memory one. Study-wide results and limits: Generation of non-shared clonotypes was less probable than generation of clonotypes shared by all four donors.

Assay: immunoSEQ multiplex PCR; the TCRdb copy retains only in-frame clones and omits some. Of roughly 2,300,000 clones listed, approximately 90% were seen once; the top ten hold approximately 0.4%. Turning to this clone: The antigen is not known.

The CDR3 is made up of 16 amino acids. Germline-derived CDR1 and CDR2 are SGHRS and YFSETQ. V was trimmed by 4 bases and J by 3 bases, leaving 20 bases between them. The chain couples TRBV5-1 to TRBJ2-7; D is possibly TRBD1 (6 bases). The receptor's source is a man aged 18 to 30 in good health. Some clones in this sample may be carry-over from other donors' samples. The sequenced sample was naive CD4+ T cells from PBMCs. Subset in this sample: CD45RA+ positively selected. In nucleotides, the CDR3 is TGCGCCAGCAGCAGGGGAACACAGGGTCTTATCTACGAGCAGTACTTC. Amino acids: CASSRGTQGLIYEQYF.